This is a list of T cell receptor beta chains from one sample in a study of regulatory T cells in long-lasting Graves disease. From the multiplex PCR reads, TCRdb called clonotypes with MiXCR, one entry per CDR3 protein. Of roughly 500,000 distinct CDR3 sequences listed, roughly 12% were seen once; the top ten hold roughly 10%. These same data were also listed under a study on T cells in Graves' hyperthyroidism and ophthalmopathy.

The input for sequencing was peripheral blood mononuclear cells (PBMCs), taken at new diagnosis, from a patient treated with antithyroid drugs. The receptor source for this set is a man aged 25 to 40 with Graves disease. Each CDR3 is given with its conserved first and last residue. The D gene is left open where the match is weak. Clone size appears in some rows only: once, few, many, or a class for an expanded clone.

V gene,D gene,clone size,CDR3 length,J gene,CDR3 protein,CDR3 DNA
TRBV27,.,.,14,TRBJ1-5,CASSLEWGNQPQHF,TGTGCCAGCAGTTTAGAGTGGGGCAATCAGCCCCAGCATTTT
TRBV7-2,.,many,11,TRBJ2-3,CASSFADTQYF,TGTGCCAGCAGCTTCGCGGATACGCAGTATTTT
TRBV12-3/TRBV12-4,.,few,14,TRBJ1-1,CASSLQEMGTEAFF,TGTGCCAGCAGTTTACAGGAAATGGGGACTGAAGCTTTCTTT
TRBV12-3/TRBV12-4,.,.,16,TRBJ2-5,CASSFGAKRWEETQYF,TGTGCCAGCAGTTTCGGGGCCAAAAGATGGGAGGAGACCCAGTACTTC
TRBV10-3,TRBD1,many,17,TRBJ2-6,CAINVGQGTSGANVLTF,TGTGCCATCAACGTCGGACAGGGAACCTCTGGGGCCAACGTCCTGACTTTC
TRBV30,.,many,11,TRBJ1-1,CAWSRTDEAFF,TGTGCCTGGAGCCGGACGGATGAAGCTTTCTTT
TRBV29-1,TRBD1,many,12,TRBJ2-5,CSGMTGGETQYF,TGCAGCGGCATGACAGGGGGAGAGACCCAGTACTTC
TRBV12-3/TRBV12-4,.,many,13,TRBJ1-5,CASSPHWNQPQHF,TGTGCCAGCAGTCCCCACTGGAATCAGCCCCAGCATTTT
TRBV20-1,.,many,14,TRBJ2-7,CSAHHLPVLGEQYF,TGCAGTGCCCATCACCTCCCCGTACTGGGGGAGCAGTACTTC
TRBV29-1,.,many,12,TRBJ2-7,CSGSPGAGEQYF,TGCAGCGGCAGTCCGGGGGCGGGAGAGCAGTACTTC
TRBV20-1,.,many,13,TRBJ2-7,CSAIRTGTYEQYF,TGCAGTGCGATCAGGACGGGGACCTACGAGCAGTACTTC
TRBV2,.,many,15,TRBJ1-1,CASSDKENANTEAFF,TGTGCCAGCAGTGATAAGGAGAACGCGAACACTGAAGCTTTCTTT
TRBV19,.,.,15,TRBJ2-4,CASSIEGIAKNIQYF,TGTGCCAGTAGTATAGAGGGGATAGCCAAAAACATTCAGTACTTC
TRBV5-1,TRBD1,many,14,TRBJ2-5,CASSSGTGGETQYF,TGCGCCAGCAGCTCCGGGACAGGGGGAGAGACCCAGTACTTC
TRBV5-1,.,many,15,TRBJ2-1,CASSLGPGPYNEQFF,TGCGCCAGCAGCTTGGGGCCAGGTCCCTACAATGAGCAGTTCTTC
TRBV20-1,TRBD2,many,15,TRBJ2-3,CSASGLASSTDTQYF,TGCAGTGCTAGTGGACTAGCGTCTAGCACAGATACGCAGTATTTT
TRBV10-2,.,few,14,TRBJ1-4,CASSDGSSNEKLFF,TGCGCCAGCAGTGACGGCAGCAGTAATGAAAAACTGTTTTTT
TRBV5-6,.,.,15,TRBJ1-2,CASSLGGQLRFGYTF,TGTGCCAGCAGCTTGGGGGGGCAGCTCCGATTCGGCTACACCTTC
TRBV6-1,TRBD1,many,14,TRBJ2-7,CASTQPGQGGEQYF,TGTGCCAGCACTCAGCCGGGACAGGGGGGCGAGCAGTACTTC
TRBV4-1,.,few,15,TRBJ2-7,CASSQVAGFSYEQYF,TGCGCCAGCAGCCAAGTGGCGGGATTCTCCTACGAGCAGTACTTC
TRBV7-9,TRBD1,many,14,TRBJ1-4,CASSSQGDIEKLFF,TGTGCCAGCAGCTCCCAGGGGGACATTGAAAAACTGTTTTTT
TRBV6-1,TRBD1,many,16,TRBJ2-2,CASTPRGQGSTGELFF,TGTGCCAGCACTCCACGGGGACAGGGTAGCACCGGGGAGCTGTTTTTT
TRBV2,.,many,11,TRBJ2-3,CASSDTDTQYF,TGTGCCAGCAGTGATACAGATACGCAGTATTTT
TRBV20-1,.,many,12,TRBJ2-7,CSAGQGRHEQYF,TGCAGTGCTGGCCAGGGAAGGCACGAGCAGTACTTC
TRBV4-2,.,.,16,TRBJ2-7,CASSQEDSGTTYEQYF,TGTGCCAGCAGCCAAGAAGATTCTGGGACCACCTACGAGCAGTACTTC
TRBV7-3,.,many,13,TRBJ2-3,CASSSDGTDTQYF,TGTGCCAGCAGCTCGGACGGCACAGATACGCAGTATTTT
TRBV2,.,many,15,TRBJ2-6,CASRVLYPGANVLTF,TGTGCCAGCAGGGTCCTATATCCTGGGGCCAACGTCCTGACTTTC
TRBV28,.,many,12,TRBJ2-4,CASSLGPYIQYF,TGTGCCAGCAGCCTCGGGCCATACATTCAGTACTTC
TRBV27,.,many,16,TRBJ2-2,CASSRSFDANTGELFF,TGTGCCAGCAGTAGGAGTTTCGACGCGAACACCGGGGAGCTGTTTTTT
TRBV30,.,many,12,TRBJ1-2,CAWRTRGYGYTF,TGTGCCTGGAGGACGAGGGGCTATGGCTACACCTTC
TRBV14,TRBD1,few,16,TRBJ2-2,CASSHSGQGVPGELFF,TGTGCCAGCAGCCATTCCGGACAGGGGGTACCCGGGGAGCTGTTTTTT
TRBV12-3/TRBV12-4,.,many,14,TRBJ2-1,CASSWGEAGDEQFF,TGTGCCAGCAGTTGGGGAGAGGCGGGCGATGAGCAGTTCTTC
TRBV12-3/TRBV12-4,TRBD1,many,20,TRBJ2-6,CASSFPRGQEADSGANVLTF,TGTGCCAGCAGTTTCCCACGGGGACAGGAGGCTGACTCTGGGGCCAACGTCCTGACTTTC
TRBV7-2,TRBD1,many,13,TRBJ1-4,CASRQGISEKLFF,TGTGCCAGCCGACAGGGGATCAGTGAAAAACTGTTTTTT
TRBV9,TRBD2,few,16,TRBJ2-1,CASSVEGTSGRYEQFF,TGTGCCAGCAGCGTAGAGGGGACTAGCGGGAGGTATGAGCAGTTCTTC
TRBV6-1,.,many,13,TRBJ1-2,CASRTRGPYGYTF,TGTGCCAGCAGGACCCGGGGTCCCTATGGCTACACCTTC
TRBV27,.,many,14,TRBJ1-1,CASSSNSVNTEAFF,TGTGCCAGCAGTTCTAACTCAGTGAACACTGAAGCTTTCTTT
TRBV24-1,TRBD1,.,18,TRBJ2-3,CATSDSRAWDRVKDTQYF,TGTGCCACCAGTGACTCGCGTGCCTGGGACAGGGTTAAAGATACGCAGTATTTT
TRBV30,TRBD1,many,16,TRBJ2-1,CAWSVGQGRPYNEQFF,TGTGCCTGGAGTGTGGGACAGGGACGTCCCTACAATGAGCAGTTCTTC
TRBV2,.,many,13,TRBJ2-7,CASRKDSSYEQYF,TGTGCCAGCAGGAAGGACAGTTCCTACGAGCAGTACTTC
TRBV28,.,.,14,TRBJ2-5,CANSLSRVQETQYF,TGTGCCAACAGTTTGAGTAGGGTCCAAGAGACCCAGTACTTC
TRBV29-1,.,few,14,TRBJ2-4,CSVEGGGGGDIQYF,TGCAGCGTTGAAGGAGGGGGGGGGGGAGACATTCAGTACTTC
TRBV6-1,.,many,17,TRBJ1-6,CASTTGRLESYNSPLHF,TGTGCCAGCACCACGGGCCGCTTGGAGTCCTATAATTCACCCCTCCACTTT
TRBV6-2/TRBV6-3,TRBD1,many,14,TRBJ2-7,CASGAGTGRHEQYF,TGTGCCAGCGGGGCCGGGACAGGTCGCCACGAGCAGTACTTC
TRBV3-1,.,.,14,TRBJ1-2,CASSQDELWAGYTF,TGTGCCAGCAGCCAAGATGAGCTTTGGGCTGGCTACACCTTC
TRBV10-3,TRBD2,many,14,TRBJ2-7,CAISELLAGSEQYF,TGTGCCATCAGTGAGTTGTTAGCGGGGTCGGAGCAGTACTTC
TRBV3-1,.,few,14,TRBJ2-2,CASSQNHVAGELFF,TGTGCCAGCAGCCAAAACCACGTTGCCGGGGAGCTGTTTTTT
TRBV3-1,TRBD1,many,17,TRBJ2-1,CASSRRLFGTGEDEQFF,TGTGCCAGCAGCCGGAGACTCTTCGGGACAGGGGAGGATGAGCAGTTCTTC
TRBV7-9,TRBD2,.,19,TRBJ2-7,CASSLANGGLADIAYEQYF,TGTGCCAGCAGCTTAGCAAACGGGGGACTAGCCGACATCGCCTACGAGCAGTACTTC
TRBV7-9,.,few,14,TRBJ1-4,CASSPIGYGEKLFF,TGTGCCAGCAGCCCAATAGGGTATGGAGAAAAACTGTTTTTT
TRBV30,.,few,13,TRBJ1-2,CAGPNTRDYGYTF,TGTGCTGGGCCCAATACGCGGGACTATGGCTACACCTTC
TRBV11-2,.,many,13,TRBJ1-1,CASSLGSRTEAFF,TGTGCCAGCAGCTTAGGTTCGCGCACTGAAGCTTTCTTT
TRBV9,.,.,14,TRBJ2-5,CASSVSEYQETQYF,TGTGCCAGCAGCGTTTCGGAGTACCAAGAGACCCAGTACTTC
TRBV29-1,TRBD1,few,18,TRBJ2-7,CSVEDRGKGTAALYEQYF,TGCAGCGTTGAAGATAGGGGTAAGGGGACAGCCGCTCTGTACGAGCAGTACTTC
TRBV30,TRBD2,few,18,TRBJ2-1,CAWSDLGLAGSNYNEQFF,TGTGCCTGGAGTGACCTGGGACTAGCGGGATCGAACTACAATGAGCAGTTCTTC